This T cell receptor (beta chain) came from a study of blood T cell repertoires in COVID-19 (dated by TCRdb to the early 2020s). About the study as a whole: Collaborator samples came from the United States, Italy and Spain and covered acute and convalescent phases of COVID-19. The samples were drawn from two sources: the first 160 participants of the ongoing ImmuneRACE study, and 1,000 to 1,500 subjects contributed by 6 global collaborators. Nearly every sample came with metadata listing a de-identified subject ID, COVID-19 status, age in years and sex. The dataset comprised deeply sampled blood TCRbeta repertoires from subjects exposed to, actively infected with, or recovered from COVID-19. The prospective study material was composed of cDNA or gDNA derived from T cells, B-cell-depleted T cells, or PBMCs. Where available, HLA class I and class II types were taken from metadata supplied by the sample provider and were not determined by assay-based typing. A freely available public database, intended as a resource for researchers studying the immune response to SARS-CoV-2, is where the repertoires were released.

Whole blood was collected in K2EDTA tubes by collaborating institutions according to the institutions' own protocols. Collaborator samples were shipped for TCRbeta analysis as frozen whole blood, isolated PBMCs, or DNA extracted from either sample type. Broad study findings and their caveats: Clinical and demographic metadata were provided uncurated, with the amount varying by source and participant.

Worth noting for this clone: The target of this receptor is not known. No base qualities exist here, and no much larger clone lies one base off it.

TCRbeta CDR3 regions were amplified from genomic DNA by means of the immunoSEQ Assay, a bias-controlled multiplex PCR. As for the original processing: Within the assay, amplification of reference gene primers was used to estimate how many nucleated cells each sample contained. Sequence reads were collapsed and filtered to measure the absolute abundance of every unique TCRbeta CDR3 rearrangement. For each sample, productive Simpson clonality was calculated as the square root of Simpson's diversity index over productive rearrangements. TCRdb stores this immuneACCESS table with in-frame sequences only. Part of the clones is absent; in the studies checked, under half of the shortfall reflects unresolved V genes, and no reason is known for the rest. The DNA gave D and trimming, while V, J and clone size come from that table. The sample table lists about 76,000 clones, more than 75% of them with a count of one. The ten biggest clones cover roughly 30% of the sample.

Source material: peripheral blood. This TCR came from an elderly woman with active or convalescent COVID-19.

The sequenced DNA is TGTGCCAGCAGCCAATCTAGTGCGGAAATCTATAATTCACCCCTCCACTTT. Translated, this gives CASSQSSAEIYNSPLHF. The sequence joins TRBV4-2 to TRBJ1-6, with no D gene named confidently. The germline V gene sets CDR1 to LGHNA and CDR2 to YNFKEQ. From the cysteine through the phenylalanine, the CDR3 covers 17 amino acids. The read is trimmed to its CDR3 DNA, 51 bases read in frame from base 1. V is clipped by 2 bases and J by 3 bases, and the sequence between their germline boundaries is 14 bases long.